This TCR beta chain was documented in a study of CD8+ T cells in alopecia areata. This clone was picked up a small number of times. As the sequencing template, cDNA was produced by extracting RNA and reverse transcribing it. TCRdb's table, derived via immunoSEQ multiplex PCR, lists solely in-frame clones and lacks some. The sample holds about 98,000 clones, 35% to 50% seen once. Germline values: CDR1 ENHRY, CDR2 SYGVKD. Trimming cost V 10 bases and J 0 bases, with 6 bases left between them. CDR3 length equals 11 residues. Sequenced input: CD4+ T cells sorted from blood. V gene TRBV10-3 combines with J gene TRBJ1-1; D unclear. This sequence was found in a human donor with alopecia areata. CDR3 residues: CANRLNTEAFF. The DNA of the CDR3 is TGTGCCAACCGGTTGAACACTGAAGCTTTCTTT.